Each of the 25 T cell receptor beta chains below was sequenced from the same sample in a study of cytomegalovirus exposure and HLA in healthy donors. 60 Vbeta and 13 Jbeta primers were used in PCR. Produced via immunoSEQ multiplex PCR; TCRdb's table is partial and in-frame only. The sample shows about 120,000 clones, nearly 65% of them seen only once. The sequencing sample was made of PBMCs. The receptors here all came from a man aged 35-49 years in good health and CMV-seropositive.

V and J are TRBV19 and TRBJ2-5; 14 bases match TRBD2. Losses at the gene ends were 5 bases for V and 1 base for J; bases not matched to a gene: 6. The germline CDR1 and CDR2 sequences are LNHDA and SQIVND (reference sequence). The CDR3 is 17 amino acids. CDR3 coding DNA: TGTGCCAGTAGTCAGATGGGACTAGCGGGGGCCCAAGAGACCCAGTACTTC. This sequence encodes CASSQMGLAGAQETQYF.

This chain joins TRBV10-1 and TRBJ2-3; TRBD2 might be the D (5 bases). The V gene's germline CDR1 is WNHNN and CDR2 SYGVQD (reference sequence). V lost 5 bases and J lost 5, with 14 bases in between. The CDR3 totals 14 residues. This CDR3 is CASSRKGEGDTQYF. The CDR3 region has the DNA TGCGCCAGCAGTCGAAAGGGTGAGGGAGATACGCAGTATTTT.

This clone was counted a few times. The CDR3 loop is CASSPGTTRALNTEAFF. CDR3 sequence (DNA): TGTGCCAGCAGCCCCGGGACTACCAGGGCCCTGAACACTGAAGCTTTCTTT. The rearrangement uses TRBV5-4 and TRBJ1-1, with a tentative D call TRBD1 (5 bases). The length of the CDR3 is 17 residues. V was trimmed by 4 bases and J by 0 bases, leaving 19 bases between them. Germline CDR1 reads SGHNT; CDR2 reads YYREEE (reference sequence). The full variable domain, its missing parts supplied by reference TRBV5-4 and TRBJ1-1, is ETGVTQSPTHLIKTRGQQVTLRCSSQSGHNTVSWYQQALGQGPQFIFQYYREEENGRGNFPPRFSGLQFPNYSSELNVNALELDDSALYLCASSPGTTRALNTEAFFGQGTRLTVV.

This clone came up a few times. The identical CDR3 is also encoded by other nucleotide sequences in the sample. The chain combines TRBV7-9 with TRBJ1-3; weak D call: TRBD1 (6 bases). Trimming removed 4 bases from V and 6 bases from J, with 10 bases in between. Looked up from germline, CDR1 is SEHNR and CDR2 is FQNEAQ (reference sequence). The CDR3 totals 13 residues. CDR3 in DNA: TGTGCCAGCAGCTCAGGGGTGGCAAACACCATATATTTT. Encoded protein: CASSSGVANTIYF.

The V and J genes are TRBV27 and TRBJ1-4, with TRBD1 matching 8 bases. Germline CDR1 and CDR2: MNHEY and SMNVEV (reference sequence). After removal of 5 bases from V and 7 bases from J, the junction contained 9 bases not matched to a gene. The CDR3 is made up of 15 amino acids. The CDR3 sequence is CASSAKDRAGEKLFF. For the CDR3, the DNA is TGTGCCAGCAGTGCAAAGGACAGGGCGGGTGAAAAACTGTTTTTT.

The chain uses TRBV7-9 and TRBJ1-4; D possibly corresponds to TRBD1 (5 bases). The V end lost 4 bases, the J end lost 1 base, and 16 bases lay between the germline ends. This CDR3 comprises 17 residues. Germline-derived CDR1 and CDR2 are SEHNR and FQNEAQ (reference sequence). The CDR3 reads CASSYREGLVTNEKLFF. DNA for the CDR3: TGTGCCAGCAGCTACCGGGAGGGGCTAGTAACTAATGAAAAACTGTTTTTT. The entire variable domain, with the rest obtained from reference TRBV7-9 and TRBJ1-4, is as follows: DTGVSQNPRHKITKRGQNVTFRCDPISEHNRLYWYRQTLGQGPEFLTYFQNEAQLEKSRLLSDRFSAERPKGSFSTLEIQRTEQGDSAMYLCASSYREGLVTNEKLFFGSGTQLSVL.

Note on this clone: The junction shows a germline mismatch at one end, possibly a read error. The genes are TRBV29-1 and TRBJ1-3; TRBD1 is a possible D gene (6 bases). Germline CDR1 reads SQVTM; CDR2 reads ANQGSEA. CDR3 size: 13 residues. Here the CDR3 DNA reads TGCAGCGTCGAAGACAGGAAGGGAAACACCATATATTTT. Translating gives CSVEDRKGNTIYF.

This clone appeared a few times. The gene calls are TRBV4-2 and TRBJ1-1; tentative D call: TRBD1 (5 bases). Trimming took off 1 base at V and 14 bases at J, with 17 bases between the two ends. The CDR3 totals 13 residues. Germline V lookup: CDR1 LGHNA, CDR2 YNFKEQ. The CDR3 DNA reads TGTGCCAGCAGCCAAGTGGGGCCGGAAGGACACTTCTTT. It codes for CASSQVGPEGHFF.

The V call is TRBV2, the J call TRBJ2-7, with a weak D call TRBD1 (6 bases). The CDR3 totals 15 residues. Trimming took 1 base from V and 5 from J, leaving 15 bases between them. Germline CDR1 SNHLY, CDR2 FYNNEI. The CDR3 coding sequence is TGTGCCAGCAGTGAAGACGTAACTGGGGGCCACGAGCAGTACTTC. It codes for CASSEDVTGGHEQYF.

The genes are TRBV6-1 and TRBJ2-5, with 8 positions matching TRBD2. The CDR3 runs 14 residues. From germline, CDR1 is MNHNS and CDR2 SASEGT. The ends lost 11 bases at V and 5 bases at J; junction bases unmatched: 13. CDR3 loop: CAHEERGRGETQYF. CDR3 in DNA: TGTGCCCACGAGGAGCGGGGGCGGGGGGAGACCCAGTACTTC.

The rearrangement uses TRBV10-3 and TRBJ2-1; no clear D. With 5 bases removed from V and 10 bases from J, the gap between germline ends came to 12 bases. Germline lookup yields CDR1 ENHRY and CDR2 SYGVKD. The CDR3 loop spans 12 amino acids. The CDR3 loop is CAISPSPPEQFF. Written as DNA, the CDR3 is TGTGCCATCAGTCCATCCCCCCCCGAGCAGTTCTTC.

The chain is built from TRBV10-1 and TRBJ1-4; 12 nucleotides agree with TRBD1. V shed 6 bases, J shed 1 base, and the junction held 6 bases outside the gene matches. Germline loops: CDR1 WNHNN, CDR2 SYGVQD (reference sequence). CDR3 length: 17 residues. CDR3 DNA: TGCGCCAGCAGACGGGACAGGGGGCCAAGAACTAATGAAAAACTGTTTTTT. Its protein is CASRRDRGPRTNEKLFF.

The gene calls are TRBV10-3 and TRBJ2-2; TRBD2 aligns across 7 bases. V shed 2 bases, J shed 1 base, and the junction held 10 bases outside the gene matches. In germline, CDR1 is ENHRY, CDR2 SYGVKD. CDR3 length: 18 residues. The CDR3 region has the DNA TGTGCCATCAGTGAGCCACCCGGGAGGACGGAGAACACCGGGGAGCTGTTTTTT. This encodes CAISEPPGRTENTGELFF.

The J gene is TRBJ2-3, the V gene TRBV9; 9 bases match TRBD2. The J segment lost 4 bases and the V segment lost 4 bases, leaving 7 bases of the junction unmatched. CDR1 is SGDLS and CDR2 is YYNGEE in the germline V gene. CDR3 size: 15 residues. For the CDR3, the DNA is TGTGCCAGCAGCTCAGCGGGGGGACTACCAGATACGCAGTATTTT. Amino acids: CASSSAGGLPDTQYF.

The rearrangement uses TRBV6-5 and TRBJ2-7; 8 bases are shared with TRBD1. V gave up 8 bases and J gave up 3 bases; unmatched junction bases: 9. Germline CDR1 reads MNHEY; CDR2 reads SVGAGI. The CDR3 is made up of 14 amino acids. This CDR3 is CASSRGRNHYEQYF. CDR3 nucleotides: TGTGCCAGCTCCAGGGGGCGAAATCACTACGAGCAGTACTTC.

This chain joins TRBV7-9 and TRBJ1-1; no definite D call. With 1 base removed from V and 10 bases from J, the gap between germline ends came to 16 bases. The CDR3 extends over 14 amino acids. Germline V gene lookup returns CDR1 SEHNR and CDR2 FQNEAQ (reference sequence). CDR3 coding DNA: TGTGCCAGCAGCTTAGAATTACGAGAGGGAAGAGCTTTCTTT. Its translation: CASSLELREGRAFF.

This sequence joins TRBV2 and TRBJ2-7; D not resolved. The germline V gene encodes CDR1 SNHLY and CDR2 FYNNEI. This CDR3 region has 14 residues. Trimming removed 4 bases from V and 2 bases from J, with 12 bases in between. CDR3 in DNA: TGTGCCAGCAGTGGAACATCCGTTGCCTACGAGCAGTACTTC. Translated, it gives CASSGTSVAYEQYF.

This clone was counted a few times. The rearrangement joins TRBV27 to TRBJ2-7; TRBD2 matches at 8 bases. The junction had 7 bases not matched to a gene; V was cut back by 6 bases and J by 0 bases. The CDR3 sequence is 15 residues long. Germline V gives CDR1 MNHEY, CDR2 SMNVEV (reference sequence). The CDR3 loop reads CASSRSGVLSYEQYF. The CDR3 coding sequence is TGTGCCAGCAGCCGTAGCGGGGTGCTCTCCTACGAGCAGTACTTC.

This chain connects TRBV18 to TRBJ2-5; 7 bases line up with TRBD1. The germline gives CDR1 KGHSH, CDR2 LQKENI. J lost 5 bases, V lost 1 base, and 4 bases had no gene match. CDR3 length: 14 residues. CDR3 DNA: TGTGCCAGCTCACCACAGGGGGCGCGTGAGACCCAGTACTTC. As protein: CASSPQGARETQYF. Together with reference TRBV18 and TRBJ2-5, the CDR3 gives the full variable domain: NAGVMQNPRHLVRRRGQEARLRCSPMKGHSHVYWYRQLPEEGLKFMVYLQKENIIDESGMPKERFSAEFPKEGPSILRIQQVVRGDSAAYFCASSPQGARETQYFGPGTRLLVL.

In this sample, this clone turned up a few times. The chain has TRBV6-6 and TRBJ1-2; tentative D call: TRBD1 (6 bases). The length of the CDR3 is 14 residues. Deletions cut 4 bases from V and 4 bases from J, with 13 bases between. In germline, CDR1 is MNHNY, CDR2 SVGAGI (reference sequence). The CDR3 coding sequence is TGTGCCAGCAGTTGGTACGACAGGTTCTATGGCTACACCTTC. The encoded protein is CASSWYDRFYGYTF.

The CDR3 coding sequence is TGTGCCAGCAGCTTGGGGACAGTTAGCAATCAGCCCCAGCATTTT. This gives the protein CASSLGTVSNQPQHF. The chain couples TRBV5-8 to TRBJ1-5; possible D gene TRBD1, 6 bases. This CDR3 is 15 amino acids long. V was cut by 0 bases and J by 0 bases, with 7 bases left in between. Germline V gives CDR1 SGHTS, CDR2 YDEGEE.

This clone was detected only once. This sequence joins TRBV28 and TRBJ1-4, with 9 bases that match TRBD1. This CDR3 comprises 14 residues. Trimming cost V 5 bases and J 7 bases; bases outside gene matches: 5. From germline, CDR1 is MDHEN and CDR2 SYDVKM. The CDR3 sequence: CASSPTGGAEKLFF. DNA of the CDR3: TGTGCCAGCAGTCCGACAGGGGGGGCTGAAAAACTGTTTTTT.

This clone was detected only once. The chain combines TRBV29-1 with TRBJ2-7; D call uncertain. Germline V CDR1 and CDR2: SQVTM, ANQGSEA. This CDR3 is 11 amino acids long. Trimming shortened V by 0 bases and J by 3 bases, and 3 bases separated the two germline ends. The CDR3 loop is CSVEDSYEQYF. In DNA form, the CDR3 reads TGCAGCGTTGAAGACAGCTACGAGCAGTACTTC.

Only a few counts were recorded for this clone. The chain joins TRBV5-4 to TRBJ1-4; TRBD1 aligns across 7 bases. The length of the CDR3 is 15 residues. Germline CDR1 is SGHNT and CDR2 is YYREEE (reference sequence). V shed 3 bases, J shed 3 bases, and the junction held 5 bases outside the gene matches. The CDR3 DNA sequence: TGTGCCAGCAGCTCAAAACAGGGGTCTAATGAAAAACTGTTTTTT. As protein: CASSSKQGSNEKLFF.

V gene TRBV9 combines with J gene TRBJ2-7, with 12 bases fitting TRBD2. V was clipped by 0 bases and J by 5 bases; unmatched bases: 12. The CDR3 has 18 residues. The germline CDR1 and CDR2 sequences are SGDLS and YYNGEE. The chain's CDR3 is CASSVAPVLAGGQDEQYF. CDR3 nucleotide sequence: TGTGCCAGCAGCGTAGCCCCGGTACTAGCGGGAGGCCAAGACGAGCAGTACTTC.